This TCR beta chain was sequenced for a study of response to subunit inactivated influenza vaccine. TCRdb independently ran MiXCR on the RT-PCR reads; one entry per CDR3 protein. The sample yields some 850,000 distinct CDR3 sequences, around a sixth seen once. This clonotype was seen a handful of times. As yet, its antigen is unknown. Points from the study as a whole: Seasonal influenza vaccination, on each occasion, was suggested by the authors to recruit few new T cells.

V was pared by 3 bases and J by 8 bases, with 9 bases between. There are 12 residues in the CDR3. Germline CDR1 SGDLS, CDR2 YYNGEE. Sequenced here: PBMCs from blood, sampled approximately 5 days after vaccination. The chain combines TRBV9 with TRBJ2-1; tentative D call: TRBD1 (6 bases). The receptor comes from a man aged 45-60 years who received an inactivated influenza vaccine. In nucleotides, the CDR3 is TGTGCCAGCAGCGCAAACAGGGATGAGCAGTTCTTC. Translated, it gives CASSANRDEQFF.